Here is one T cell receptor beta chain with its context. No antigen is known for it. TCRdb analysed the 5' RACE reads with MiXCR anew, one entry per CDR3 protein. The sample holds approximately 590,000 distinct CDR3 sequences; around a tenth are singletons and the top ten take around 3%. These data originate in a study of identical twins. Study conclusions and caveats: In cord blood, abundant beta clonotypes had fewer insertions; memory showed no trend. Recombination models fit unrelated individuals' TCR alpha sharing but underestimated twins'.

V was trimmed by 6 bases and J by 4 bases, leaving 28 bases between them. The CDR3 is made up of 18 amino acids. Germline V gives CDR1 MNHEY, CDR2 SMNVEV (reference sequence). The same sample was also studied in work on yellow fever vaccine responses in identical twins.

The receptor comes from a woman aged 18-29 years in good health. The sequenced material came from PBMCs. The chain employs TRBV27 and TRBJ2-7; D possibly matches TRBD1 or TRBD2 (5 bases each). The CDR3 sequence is CASSLVSPTGLTVYEQYF. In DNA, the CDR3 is TGTGCCAGCAGCTTAGTATCCCCGACGGGGCTTACGGTTTACGAGCAGTACTTC.